This TCR beta chain was sequenced for a study of cytomegalovirus exposure and HLA in healthy donors. About the study: The same platform was used for the 90 to 150 validation repertoires as for the 650 to 800 first-cohort repertoires, as reported in a later analysis.

The table came from immunoSEQ multiplex PCR; TCRdb's copy has only in-frame clones and leaves some out. The sample consists of roughly 180,000 clones, 86% of them appearing once. Study outcomes and limitations: Cytomegalovirus status was reportedly diagnosed by the classifier with high sensitivity and specificity.

Germline assignment: CDR1 MDHEN and CDR2 SYDVKM. The ends were cut back, 3 bases at V and 1 base at J, with 9 bases in the middle. This CDR3 is 14 amino acids long. On this clone: Its antigen is not identified.

The specimen sequenced was PBMCs. This receptor was taken from a man aged 25-45 years in good health and CMV-seropositive. V gene TRBV28 combines with J gene TRBJ1-2; D not resolved. This chain's CDR3 is CASSFNSFNYGYTF. CDR3 nucleotide sequence: TGTGCCAGCAGTTTCAACTCATTTAACTATGGCTACACCTTC.